Given below is one TCR beta chain in context. Its antigen is currently not known. Base qualities are not provided; no much larger clone lies one nucleotide away. Collaborating institutions collected whole blood in K2EDTA tubes following their own protocols. Collaborator samples were shipped for TCRbeta analysis as frozen whole blood, isolated PBMCs, or DNA extracted from either sample type. Trimming removed 4 bases from V and 4 bases from J, leaving 13 bases between the germline ends. The CDR3 numbers 15 residues from cysteine through phenylalanine. Here the CDR3 DNA is all that survives: 45 bases in frame from base 1. The CDR1 and CDR2 encoded by the germline V gene are SGHTA and FQGTGA. This record comes from a study of blood T cell repertoires in COVID-19 (dated by TCRdb to 2018 to 2021). With respect to the entire study: The collaborator samples originated in the United States, Italy and Spain and spanned the acute and convalescent phases of COVID-19. The material from the prospective study consisted of cDNA or gDNA derived from T cells, B-cell-depleted T cells, or PBMCs. The dataset comprised deeply sampled blood TCRbeta repertoires from subjects exposed to, actively infected with, or recovered from COVID-19. A freely available public database, intended as a resource for researchers studying the immune response to SARS-CoV-2, is where the repertoires were released. Samples were obtained from the ongoing ImmuneRACE study (first 160 participants) and from some 1,300 subjects provided by 6 global collaborators. A de-identified subject ID, COVID-19 status, age in years and sex were almost always included in the sample metadata. Where HLA class I and class II types were available, the types were taken from metadata supplied by the sample provider, not from assay-based typing.

Here is what the overall study found, with its caveats: How much clinical and demographic metadata was included differed by source and by participant, and the metadata was provided uncurated.

TCRbeta CDR3 regions were amplified from genomic DNA using the immunoSEQ Assay, a bias-controlled multiplex PCR. In the original analysis: The number of nucleated cells in each sample was estimated by amplification of reference gene primers within the assay. To quantify the absolute abundance of each unique TCRbeta CDR3 rearrangement, sequence reads were collapsed and filtered. For each sample, productive Simpson clonality was calculated as the square root of Simpson's diversity index over productive rearrangements. TCRdb took over this immuneACCESS table, retaining in-frame rearrangements with V and J assigned. Such tables are incomplete; in checked studies, under half of the missing clones stem from an unresolved V gene, and the remainder is unexplained. V and J calls and clone size are as listed in that table; D and trimming were resolved from the DNA. This sample holds around 130,000 clones; more than 70% were observed only once. The ten largest clonotypes hold approximately 4.3% of the sample.

The sequence is built from TRBV7-3 and TRBJ2-2; D gene: possibly TRBD1, on 6 matching bases. The TCR sequence derives from a human donor in a cohort sampled during active COVID-19. The sequenced material came from peripheral blood. The nucleotide sequence is TGTGCCAGCAGCTCGGGGACCAGGGGCACCGGGGAGCTGTTTTTT. This yields the protein CASSSGTRGTGELFF.